These T cell receptor beta chains were read from a single sample in a study of T cells in Graves' hyperthyroidism and ophthalmopathy. One entry per CDR3 protein, called by TCRdb with MiXCR from the multiplex PCR reads. There are about 530,000 distinct CDR3 sequences in the sample; roughly 15% occur only once, and 17% lies in the top ten. Sequencing was done on a sample of blood. The receptors here all came from a woman younger than 35 with Graves' ophthalmopathy. The CDR3 runs from the conserved cysteine through the conserved F or W. Fields, in order: J gene, clone size, D gene, V gene, CDR3 DNA, CDR3 protein. The D gene is left open where the match is weak. Clone sizes are given selectively: once, few, many, or a class where the clone is expanded.

>TRBJ2-3|many|TRBD1|TRBV6-1
TGTGCCAGCAGTGAACGGGACAGGGTAATGGATACGCAGTATTTT
CASSERDRVMDTQYF
>TRBJ1-4|-|-|TRBV9
TGTGCCAGCAGCCCAGAAGGGTCTAATGAAAAACTGTTTTTT
CASSPEGSNEKLFF
>TRBJ2-7|-|-|TRBV7-9
TGTGCCAGCAGCCTAGAGGCCTACTTGGGAGTAAGCTACGAGCAGTACTTC
CASSLEAYLGVSYEQYF
>TRBJ2-2|-|TRBD2|TRBV19
TGTGCCAGTAGAGACGTGGGACTAGCGGGAAAACGAGGGGAGCTGTTTTTT
CASRDVGLAGKRGELFF
>TRBJ2-1|few|TRBD2|TRBV5-8
TGTGCCAGCAGCTCCGGGACTAGTATGTACAATGAGCAGTTCTTC
CASSSGTSMYNEQFF
>TRBJ2-2|many|-|TRBV18
TGTGCCAGCTCACGGGACGAGTTGAACACCGGGGAGCTGTTTTTT
CASSRDELNTGELFF
>TRBJ2-3|many|TRBD1|TRBV25-1
TGTGCCAGCAGTAACCAGGGGGAAGGCCAGAGGGATACGCAGTATTTT
CASSNQGEGQRDTQYF
>TRBJ1-1|few|-|TRBV28
TGTGCCAGCAGTTGGGGATTTGAAGCTTTCTTT
CASSWGFEAFF
>TRBJ2-3|-|TRBD2|TRBV7-2
TGTACCAGCAGCTTAGGGTCGGGCGGGAGCCACGATACGCAGTATTTT
CTSSLGSGGSHDTQYF
>TRBJ2-7|few|TRBD1|TRBV7-9
TGTGCCAGCAGCTTCCTACAGGGGAACCCCTACGAGCAGTACTTC
CASSFLQGNPYEQYF
>TRBJ1-1|many|TRBD1|TRBV5-1
TGCGCCAGCAGCTTCGACAGGGTAACGAACACTGAAGCTTTCTTT
CASSFDRVTNTEAFF
>TRBJ1-1|-|-|TRBV29-1
TGCAGCGTTGAGGAGGGTCTTGAAGCTTTCTTT
CSVEEGLEAFF
>TRBJ2-3|many|-|TRBV12-3/TRBV12-4
TGTGCCAGCAGTCCAGGGGGGCTAGCCACAGATACGCAGTATTTT
CASSPGGLATDTQYF
>TRBJ2-5|many|-|TRBV5-5
TGTGCCAGCAGCTTGTTGGCTAGCGGAGGGAAGGGGGCCCAGTACTTC
CASSLLASGGKGAQYF
>TRBJ1-2|many|-|TRBV20-1
TGCAGTGCTAGACCCGACACTAACTATGGCTACACCTTC
CSARPDTNYGYTF
>TRBJ2-5|many|-|TRBV12-3/TRBV12-4
TGTGCCAGCAGCCTGACTAGGTGGGAGACCCAGTACTTC
CASSLTRWETQYF
>TRBJ2-3|-|-|TRBV9
TGTGCCAGCAACGATTATGGCAGCGACCGCTTCACAGATACGCAGTATTTT
CASNDYGSDRFTDTQYF
>TRBJ1-1|few|-|TRBV19
TGTGCCAGTAGGGACGTGGCTGCCACTGAAGCTTTCTTT
CASRDVAATEAFF
>TRBJ2-7|few|TRBD1|TRBV20-1
TGCAGTGCTGAAAACAGGGGGCAAAGCTCCTACGAGCAGTACTTC
CSAENRGQSSYEQYF
>TRBJ2-1|-|-|TRBV5-1
TGCGCCAGCAGCCCATTAGTGATGTCTAATGAGCAGTTCTTC
CASSPLVMSNEQFF
>TRBJ1-2|few|-|TRBV20-1
TGCAGTGCTTTGGACTTGAACTATGGCTACACCTTC
CSALDLNYGYTF
>TRBJ2-1|many|TRBD2|TRBV20-1
TGCAGTGCTAGTAGCGGGACCCACAATGAGCAGTTCTTC
CSASSGTHNEQFF
>TRBJ2-5|-|TRBD2|TRBV5-1
TGCGCCAGCAGCTGGGGACTAGCGGGGGGCCGCACACCCCAAGAGACCCAGTACTTC
CASSWGLAGGRTPQETQYF
>TRBJ2-6|-|-|TRBV19
TGTGCCAGTAGTATTGGTCAGGGACACTCTGGGGCCAACGTCCTGACTTTC
CASSIGQGHSGANVLTF
>TRBJ1-2|many|-|TRBV18
TGTGCCAGCTCACCACCGTTAAGAGGAGGCTACACCTTC
CASSPPLRGGYTF
>TRBJ2-1|-|TRBD1|TRBV19
TGTGCCAGTAGTCGACTTGGGACAGGCAGCTCCTACAATGAGCAGTTCTTC
CASSRLGTGSSYNEQFF